A single sample is the source of the 19 T cell receptor beta chains below, sequenced in a study of T cell responses to AZD1222 COVID-19 vaccine. Clones were sequenced by immunoSEQ multiplex PCR, and TCRdb holds only the in-frame ones, with some missing. The sample shows over 120,000 clones, 80% to 90% of them seen only once. This specimen was peripheral blood, taken on day 0 of AZD1222 vaccination. The receptors derive from an adult in good health.

The chain recombines TRBV15 with TRBJ2-3, with 7 bases fitting TRBD2. V lost 5 bases, J lost 8 bases, and 7 bases stayed unmatched. Germline CDR1 reads LNHNV; CDR2 reads YYDKDF (reference sequence). The CDR3 is 13 residues long. The CDR3 region is CATSGFERGTQYF. CDR3 nucleotides: TGTGCCACCAGCGGTTTCGAGCGGGGTACGCAGTATTTT.

This clone appeared once. The genes are TRBV10-3 and TRBJ2-1, with D uncertain. The CDR3 is 11 amino acids. V was trimmed by 6 bases and J by 7 bases, leaving 7 bases between them. CDR1 and CDR2 (germline): ENHRY, SYGVKD. The CDR3 spells CAIRENNEQFF. CDR3 coding DNA: TGTGCCATCAGAGAAAATAATGAGCAGTTCTTC.

The chain is built from TRBV9 and TRBJ2-6; D ambiguous. The CDR3 has 16 amino acids. Germline values: CDR1 SGDLS, CDR2 YYNGEE. Trimming took 3 bases from V and 0 from J, leaving 10 bases between them. CDR3 sequence (DNA): TGTGCCAGCAGCGAAGTGTACGGCTCTGGGGCCAACGTCCTGACTTTC. Amino acids: CASSEVYGSGANVLTF.

The rearrangement joins TRBV5-1 to TRBJ2-7; 8 bases line up with TRBD1. The CDR3 runs to 16 residues. The ends lost 0 bases at V and 7 bases at J; junction bases unmatched: 12. Per the germline V gene, CDR1 is SGHRS and CDR2 is YFSETQ. As DNA, the CDR3 is TGCGCCAGCAGCTTGGCCCAGGGGGCCTTCGGTCGAGAGCAGTACTTC. The encoded protein is CASSLAQGAFGREQYF.

The V gene is TRBV6-5, the J gene TRBJ1-1, with 9 bases matching TRBD1. Trimming at V came to 6 bases and at J to 2 bases, leaving 7 bases not matched to a gene. Germline CDR1 MNHEY, CDR2 SVGAGI. The CDR3 loop spans 15 amino acids. The CDR3: CASSRGDRENTEAFF. The DNA for the CDR3 is TGTGCCAGCAGCCGAGGGGACAGGGAAAACACTGAAGCTTTCTTT.

V usage is TRBV28 and J usage is TRBJ2-7; D possibly uses TRBD1 or TRBD2 (5 bases each). The length of the CDR3 is 18 residues. From germline, CDR1 is MDHEN and CDR2 SYDVKM. Trimming pared 7 bases from V and 5 bases from J, leaving 30 bases between. The CDR3 sequence is CASTSSRRSGAHSNEQYF. The CDR3 DNA sequence: TGTGCCAGCACCTCCTCCAGAAGGTCCGGGGCTCACTCGAACGAGCAGTACTTC.

The chain has TRBV30 and TRBJ1-4; D gene uncertain. Trimming took 1 base from V and 8 from J, leaving 17 bases between them. Germline CDR1 is GTSNPN and CDR2 is SVGIG (reference sequence). The CDR3 runs 15 residues. This chain's CDR3 is CAWSGLSRSGEKLFF. CDR3 sequence (DNA): TGTGCCTGGAGTGGTTTATCCCGGTCCGGGGAAAAACTGTTTTTT.

V gene TRBV5-6 combines with J gene TRBJ1-4; D is unclear. V was clipped by 1 base and J by 3 bases, with 7 bases between them. This CDR3 spans 14 amino acids. CDR1 is SGHDT and CDR2 is YYEEEE in the germline V gene. The CDR3: CASSLRSPNEKLFF. Written as DNA, the CDR3 is TGTGCCAGCAGCTTGAGGTCACCTAATGAAAAACTGTTTTTT.

V is TRBV7-2 and J is TRBJ2-7; TRBD1 matches 7 bases. CDR3 size: 13 residues. From germline, CDR1 is SGHTA and CDR2 FQGNSA. With V trimmed by 5 bases and J by 4 bases, 5 bases remained unmatched. The CDR3 loop is CASSQGGDYEQYF. As DNA, the CDR3 is TGTGCCAGCAGCCAAGGGGGCGATTACGAGCAGTACTTC.

The CDR3 nucleotides read TGTGCCAGCAGCTTGGGCGGGAGCCTGGCCGAGACCCAGTACTTC. The encoded protein is CASSLGGSLAETQYF. The rearrangement links TRBV5-4 to TRBJ2-5; 7 bases are a match to TRBD2. The CDR3 sequence is 15 residues long. Losses at the gene ends were 0 bases for V and 5 bases for J; bases not matched to a gene: 7. The germline V gene encodes CDR1 SGHNT and CDR2 YYREEE (reference sequence).

The chain recombines TRBV15 with TRBJ1-3; the match to TRBD1 covers 7 bases. The CDR3 consists of 15 residues. The V and J ends lost 5 bases and 0 bases, in that order; junction bases with no gene match: 4. Per the germline V gene, CDR1 is LNHNV and CDR2 is YYDKDF (reference sequence). For the CDR3, the DNA is TGTGCCACCAGCTGGACAGGCCTCTCTGGAAACACCATATATTTT. Translation: CATSWTGLSGNTIYF.

V gene TRBV4-2 combines with J gene TRBJ1-1, with D unclear. CDR1 is LGHNA, CDR2 YNFKEQ, per germline. V gave up 0 bases and J gave up 5 bases, with 7 bases separating them. This CDR3 contains 13 residues. CDR3 sequence (DNA): TGTGCCAGCAGCCAAGAGGGTGGAACTGAAGCTTTCTTT. Translating it yields CASSQEGGTEAFF.

This clone was seen a single time. The V and J genes are TRBV13 and TRBJ2-4; D is unclear. CDR1 and CDR2 from the germline V gene are PRHDT and FYEKMQ (reference sequence). V was trimmed by 0 bases and J by 8 bases, leaving 11 bases between them. The length of the CDR3 is 14 residues. The DNA for the CDR3 is TGTGCCAGCAGCTTAGGAAGAAGCGTGGACATTCAGTACTTC. Amino acids: CASSLGRSVDIQYF.

The chain recombines TRBV5-1 with TRBJ2-7, with 8 nucleotides matching TRBD2. The J segment lost 4 bases and the V segment lost 0 bases, leaving 9 bases of the junction unmatched. CDR1 SGHRS and CDR2 YFSETQ come from the germline V gene. CDR3 length: 16 residues. CDR3 DNA: TGCGCCAGCAGCTTGGCCGGAGCGGGGGATCTGTACGAGCAGTACTTC. It specifies CASSLAGAGDLYEQYF.

The chain is built from TRBV28 and TRBJ1-2; 8 bases align to TRBD1. CDR1 MDHEN and CDR2 SYDVKM come from the germline V gene. This CDR3 has 14 residues. V lost 5 bases and J lost 7; bases outside the gene matches: 9. DNA of the CDR3: TGTGCCAGCAGTGGCCCAGGGGGCTCCACTGGCTACACCTTC. Residues: CASSGPGGSTGYTF.

This clone is a singleton in its sample. The DNA of the CDR3 is TGTGCCAGCAGTGAAGGACTCGCCGGGGAGCTGTTTTTT. It is translated as CASSEGLAGELFF. This chain links TRBV28 with TRBJ2-2; D is possibly TRBD2 (5 bases). Trimming removed 5 bases at V and 6 bases at J, with 10 bases between. Germline V lookup: CDR1 MDHEN, CDR2 SYDVKM. The CDR3 consists of 13 residues.

V gene TRBV12-3 or TRBV12-4 combines with J gene TRBJ2-1; D is undetermined. The V gene lost 1 base and the J gene lost 4 bases, with 5 bases spanning the gap. This CDR3 contains 13 residues. CDR3 sequence: CASSLGAYNEQFF. CDR3 DNA: TGTGCCAGCAGTTTAGGGGCATACAATGAGCAGTTCTTC.

CDR3 in amino acids: CATSRVGLAGGRGNEQFF. The CDR3 DNA reads TGTGCCACCAGCAGAGTGGGACTAGCGGGAGGGAGGGGGAATGAGCAGTTCTTC. V and J are TRBV15 and TRBJ2-1; 16 positions agree with TRBD2. The germline V gene has CDR1 LNHNV and CDR2 YYDKDF (reference sequence). This CDR3 has 18 amino acids. V shed 1 base and J 7 bases; nucleotides not matched to a gene: 7.

V is TRBV15 and J is TRBJ2-7; 11 bases line up with TRBD1. From germline, CDR1 is LNHNV and CDR2 YYDKDF (reference sequence). With V trimmed by 8 bases and J by 3 bases, 3 bases remained unmatched. CDR3 size: 13 residues. DNA for the CDR3: TGTGCCACCCGTGGGACAGGGGGCTACGAGCAGTACTTC. Translating gives CATRGTGGYEQYF.